These T cell receptor beta chains were read from a single sample in a study of CD8 T cells in Susac syndrome. TCRdb called the immunoSEQ multiplex PCR reads again in MiXCR, with one record for every CDR3 protein. The data hold around 170,000 distinct CDR3 sequences, with about 95% observed a single time. Sequenced: CD8+ T cells from PBMCs. Source of these receptors: a human donor with Susac syndrome. CDR3s include the opening cysteine and the closing phenylalanine or tryptophan. Fields, in order: clone size, D gene, J gene, V gene, CDR3 protein, CDR3 DNA. A D gene is named only where the DNA matches it firmly. Clone size is shown for a subset of rows, as once, few, many or a class of expanded clone.

>-|-|TRBJ2-7|TRBV7-9
CASSLPPRDRRTSSYEQYF
TGTGCCAGCAGCTTACCGCCCCGGGACAGGAGGACTAGCTCCTACGAGCAGTACTTC
>-|TRBD1|TRBJ2-7|TRBV30
CAWSLGQGNEQYF
TGTGCCTGGAGTCTCGGACAGGGGAACGAGCAGTACTTC
>-|-|TRBJ1-5|TRBV7-8
CASSLEPSGQPQHF
TGTGCCAGCAGCTTAGAACCCTCCGGGCAGCCCCAGCATTTT
>-|-|TRBJ2-1|TRBV4-2
CASSQVGGNEQFF
TGTGCCAGCAGCCAAGTTGGGGGTAATGAGCAGTTCTTC
>few|-|TRBJ2-1|TRBV12-3/TRBV12-4
CASRGNEQFF
TGTGCCAGCAGGGGTAATGAGCAGTTCTTC
>-|TRBD1|TRBJ2-3|TRBV25-1
CASSKTGAGTDTQYF
TGTGCCAGCAGCAAAACAGGGGCAGGCACAGATACGCAGTATTTT
>-|TRBD2|TRBJ2-1|TRBV7-9
CASRLTSGGDNEQFF
TGTGCCAGCAGGCTGACTAGCGGGGGGGACAATGAGCAGTTCTTC
>-|TRBD1|TRBJ1-5|TRBV12-3/TRBV12-4
CASSQGAYSNQPQHF
TGTGCCAGCAGTCAGGGGGCGTATAGCAATCAGCCCCAGCATTTT
>-|TRBD2|TRBJ2-1|TRBV5-1
CASSLGLAGGSSSYNEQFF
TGCGCCAGCAGCCTGGGACTAGCGGGGGGGAGCAGCTCCTACAATGAGCAGTTCTTC
>-|-|TRBJ2-5|TRBV28
CASSLVVEETQYF
TGTGCCAGCAGTTTAGTAGTTGAAGAGACCCAGTACTTC
>-|-|TRBJ2-7|TRBV18
CASSLRTDTYEQYF
TGTGCCAGCTCACTACGGACAGATACCTACGAGCAGTACTTC
>-|TRBD2|TRBJ2-1|TRBV12-3/TRBV12-4
CASSFAGLVINEQFF
TGTGCCAGCAGCTTCGCGGGACTAGTCATCAATGAGCAGTTCTTC
>-|-|TRBJ1-5|TRBV4-1
CASSPGRQDQPQHF
TGCGCCAGCAGCCCAGGACGGCAAGATCAGCCCCAGCATTTT
>-|TRBD2|TRBJ2-1|TRBV6-5
CASSGPGGVYNEQFF
TGTGCCAGCTCCGGTCCGGGAGGGGTTTACAATGAGCAGTTCTTC
>once|TRBD1|TRBJ2-7|TRBV4-1
CASSQEDRGIIEQYF
TGCGCCAGCAGCCAAGAGGACAGGGGAATCATTGAGCAGTACTTC
>-|TRBD1|TRBJ2-6|TRBV9
CASSGGPRTGQSGANVLTF
TGTGCCAGCAGCGGGGGGCCCCGGACAGGGCAGTCAGGGGCCAACGTCCTGACTTTC
>-|-|TRBJ1-1|TRBV13
CAGRGGNTEAFF
TGTGCCGGCCGGGGAGGGAACACTGAAGCTTTCTTT
>-|-|TRBJ1-1|TRBV11-2
CASTSTHRNTEAFF
TGTGCCAGCACATCGACCCACAGGAACACTGAAGCTTTCTTT
>-|-|TRBJ1-2|TRBV29-1
CSAPEGRLRGYTF
TGCAGCGCCCCGGAAGGAAGGCTGCGCGGCTACACCTTC
>-|-|TRBJ2-1|TRBV7-9
CASSLRPSPEQFF
TGTGCCAGCAGCTTACGGCCTAGCCCTGAGCAGTTCTTC
>-|-|TRBJ2-3|TRBV7-7
CASSLGGDGTDTQYF
TGTGCTAGCAGCTTAGGAGGGGACGGCACAGATACGCAGTATTTT
>-|-|TRBJ2-1|TRBV5-1
CASSLGGSSYNEQFF
TGTGCCAGTAGTTTGGGGGGCAGCTCCTACAATGAGCAGTTCTTC
>-|-|TRBJ2-1|TRBV5-6
CASSLSPTEQFF
TGTGCCAGCAGCTTGTCCCCCACCGAGCAGTTCTTC
>-|TRBD1|TRBJ2-4|TRBV30
CAWSGQENIQYF
TGTGCCTGGAGCGGACAGGAAAACATTCAGTACTTC
>-|TRBD2|TRBJ2-1|TRBV20-1
CSARDKRLAGSYSYNEQFF
TGCAGTGCTAGAGATAAGAGACTAGCGGGATCCTACTCCTACAATGAGCAGTTCTTC